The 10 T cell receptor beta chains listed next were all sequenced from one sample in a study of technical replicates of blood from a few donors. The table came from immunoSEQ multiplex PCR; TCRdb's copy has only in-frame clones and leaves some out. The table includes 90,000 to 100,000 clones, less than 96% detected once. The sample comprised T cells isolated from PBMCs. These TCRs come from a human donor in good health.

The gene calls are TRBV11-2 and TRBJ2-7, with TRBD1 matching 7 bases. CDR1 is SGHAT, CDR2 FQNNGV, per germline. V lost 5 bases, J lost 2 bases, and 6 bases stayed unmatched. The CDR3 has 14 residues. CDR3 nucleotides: TGTGCCAGCAGCCAAGGGACAGATGCCTACGAGCAGTACTTC. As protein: CASSQGTDAYEQYF.

Here the CDR3 DNA reads TGTGCCAGCTCACCACCGGGTAGCAGGGCCTCCTATGGCTACACCTTC. This codes for CASSPPGSRASYGYTF. The V call is TRBV18, the J call TRBJ1-2; D perhaps matches TRBD1 (5 bases). The CDR3 covers 16 residues. Trimming stripped 0 bases from V and 4 bases from J, with 15 bases between. Germline lookup yields CDR1 KGHSH and CDR2 LQKENI.

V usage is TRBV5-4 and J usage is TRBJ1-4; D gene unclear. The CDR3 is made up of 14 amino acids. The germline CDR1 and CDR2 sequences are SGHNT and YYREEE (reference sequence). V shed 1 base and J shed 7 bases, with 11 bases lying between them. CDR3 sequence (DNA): TGTGCCAGCAGCTTGAGTGGGGAGGGTGAAAAACTGTTTTTT. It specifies CASSLSGEGEKLFF.

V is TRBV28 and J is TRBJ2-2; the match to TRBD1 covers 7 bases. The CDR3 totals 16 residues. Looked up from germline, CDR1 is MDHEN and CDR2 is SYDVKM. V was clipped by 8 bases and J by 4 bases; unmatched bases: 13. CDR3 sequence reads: CASDRMGQKITGELFF. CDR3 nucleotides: TGTGCCAGCGACCGTATGGGACAGAAGATCACCGGGGAGCTGTTTTTT.

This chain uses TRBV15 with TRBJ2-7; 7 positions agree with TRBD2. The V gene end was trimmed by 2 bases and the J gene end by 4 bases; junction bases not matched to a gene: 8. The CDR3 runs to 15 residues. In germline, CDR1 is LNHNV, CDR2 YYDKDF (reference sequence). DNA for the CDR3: TGTGCCACCAGCAGATCAGCTAGCGGTCCGTACGAGCAGTACTTC. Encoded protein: CATSRSASGPYEQYF.

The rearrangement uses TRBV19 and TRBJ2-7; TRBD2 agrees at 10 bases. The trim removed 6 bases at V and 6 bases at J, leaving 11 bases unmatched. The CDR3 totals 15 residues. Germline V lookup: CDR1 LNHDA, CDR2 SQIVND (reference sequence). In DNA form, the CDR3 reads TGTGCCAGTAGGGACTTAGGACTAGCGGCCCCCGAGCAGTACTTC. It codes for CASRDLGLAAPEQYF.

CDR3 DNA sequence: TGTGCCAGCAGTTTGGCTAGGAGCACAGATACGCAGTATTTT. Protein product: CASSLARSTDTQYF. The chain uses TRBV6-5 and TRBJ2-3; D unclear. Germline V lookup: CDR1 MNHEY, CDR2 SVGAGI. The CDR3 contains 14 residues. Trimming left V 4 bases short and J 0 bases short, with 8 bases between.

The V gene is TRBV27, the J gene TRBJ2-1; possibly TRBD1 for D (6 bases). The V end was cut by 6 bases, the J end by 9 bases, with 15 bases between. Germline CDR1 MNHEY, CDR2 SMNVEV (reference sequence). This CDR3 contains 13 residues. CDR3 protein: CASSHRQASEQFF. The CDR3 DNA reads TGTGCCAGCAGCCATCGACAGGCCAGTGAGCAGTTCTTC.

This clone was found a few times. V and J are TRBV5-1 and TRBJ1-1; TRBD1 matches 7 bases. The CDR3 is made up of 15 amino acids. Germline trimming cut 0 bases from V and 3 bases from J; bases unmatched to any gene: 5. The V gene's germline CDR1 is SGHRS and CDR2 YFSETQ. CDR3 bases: TGCGCCAGCAGCTTGGGCGACAGGGTGGACACTGAAGCTTTCTTT. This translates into CASSLGDRVDTEAFF.

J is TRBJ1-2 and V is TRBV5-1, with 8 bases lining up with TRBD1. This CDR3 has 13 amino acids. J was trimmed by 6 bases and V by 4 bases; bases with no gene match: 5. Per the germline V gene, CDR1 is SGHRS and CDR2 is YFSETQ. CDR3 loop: CASSRTGIDGYTF. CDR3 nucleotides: TGCGCCAGCAGCAGGACAGGGATTGATGGCTACACCTTC.